A single sample gave rise to the 22 T cell receptor beta chains below, sequenced in a study of neurological immune-mediated disorders. MiXCR, run by TCRdb on the 5' RACE reads, gives a single entry per CDR3 protein. The sample carries about 76,000 distinct CDR3 sequences, about 15% recorded once. Sequencing used PBMCs. The origin of the receptors is a woman aged 40 to 50 in good health.

The chain combines TRBV20-1 with TRBJ2-5; 8 positions match TRBD1. This CDR3 comprises 14 residues. Trimming took 5 bases from V and 5 from J; bases not matched to a gene: 10. Germline lookup yields CDR1 DFQATT and CDR2 SNEGSKA (reference sequence). The CDR3 here is CSAERQGRRETQYF. In DNA, the CDR3 is TGCAGTGCTGAGAGACAGGGGCGCAGGGAGACCCAGTACTTC.

This clonotype was counted many times. The chain employs TRBV5-1 and TRBJ1-2, with 9 bases identical to TRBD1. The length of the CDR3 is 15 residues. The J segment lost 5 bases and the V segment lost 0 bases, leaving 5 bases of the junction unmatched. The germline CDR1 and CDR2 sequences are SGHRS and YFSETQ. CDR3 sequence: CASSLEGDRVYGYTF. CDR3 nucleotides: TGCGCCAGCAGCTTGGAAGGGGACAGGGTTTATGGCTACACCTTC.

This chain joins TRBV5-1 and TRBJ2-7, with 7 bases lining up with TRBD1. V was pared by 3 bases and J by 0 bases, with 9 bases of the junction left unmatched. This CDR3 contains 16 residues. Germline values: CDR1 SGHRS, CDR2 YFSETQ. The CDR3 is CASSSWDSSDSYEQYF. Written as DNA, the CDR3 is TGCGCCAGCAGCTCCTGGGACAGCAGTGACTCCTACGAGCAGTACTTC.

J is TRBJ2-3 and V is TRBV12-5; 16 nucleotides line up with TRBD2. V was clipped by 5 bases and J by 0 bases; unmatched bases: 8. CDR1 LGHNT and CDR2 FRNRAP come from the germline V gene. The CDR3 covers 19 residues. The CDR3 DNA sequence: TGTGCTAGTGGTGGGCCGGGACTAGCGGGGGGGCCAAGCACAGATACGCAGTATTTT. Translation gives CASGGPGLAGGPSTDTQYF.

Ten or more counts support this clonotype. The V call is TRBV7-3, the J call TRBJ2-7; 8 nucleotides agree with TRBD2. CDR1 is SGHTA, CDR2 FQGTGA, per germline. This CDR3 comprises 15 residues. The V and J ends lost 5 bases and 5 bases, in that order; junction bases with no gene match: 11. For the CDR3, the DNA is TGTGCCAGCAGCCTCCTACCGGGGGGGCCCAACGAGCAGTACTTC. Amino acid sequence: CASSLLPGGPNEQYF.

This clonotype was found a few times. This rearrangement joins TRBV5-1 to TRBJ1-1, with 7 bases lining up with TRBD1. CDR3 length: 13 residues. Germline values: CDR1 SGHRS, CDR2 YFSETQ. After removal of 3 bases from V and 3 bases from J, the junction contained 2 bases not matched to a gene. The chain's CDR3 is CASSWDSDTEAFF. The CDR3 DNA follows: TGCGCCAGCAGCTGGGACAGTGACACTGAAGCTTTCTTT.

V and J are TRBV7-9 and TRBJ2-2, with TRBD1 identical over 8 bases. V lost 5 bases and J lost 4; bases outside the gene matches: 6. CDR3 length: 15 amino acids. Germline V gene sequence: CDR1 SEHNR, CDR2 FQNEAQ (reference sequence). This CDR3 is CASSPPDRVTGELFF. Written as DNA, the CDR3 is TGTGCCAGCAGCCCGCCGGACAGGGTCACCGGGGAGCTGTTTTTT.

This clonotype was counted many times. J is TRBJ1-2 and V is TRBV20-1; no clear D. The CDR3 loop spans 16 amino acids. In germline, CDR1 is DFQATT, CDR2 SNEGSKA (reference sequence). Trimming pared 3 bases from V and 5 bases from J, leaving 22 bases between. The DNA for the CDR3 is TGCAGTGCTAGGGTAGGGCAGTCAGGCCTAGGGTATGGCTACACCTTC. Its translation: CSARVGQSGLGYGYTF.

A word on this clonotype: This sequence may be a read error, since a much larger clone differs from it by one base. This chain uses TRBV12-3 or TRBV12-4 with TRBJ1-1; TRBD1 aligns across 7 bases. This CDR3 spans 13 amino acids. Here the CDR3 DNA reads TGTGCCAGCAGTTTAGGCGGGACAGCTGACGCTTTCTTT. This codes for CASSLGGTADAFF.

In its sample, this clonotype was seen many times. The V call is TRBV5-5, the J call TRBJ1-2; no clear D. This CDR3 has 16 amino acids. Germline CDR1 SGHKS, CDR2 YYEKEE (reference sequence). With 5 bases removed from V and 0 bases from J, the gap between germline ends came to 17 bases. The CDR3 DNA follows: TGTGCCAGCAGTTCCAACCAAGGGCTAGCTAACTATGGCTACACCTTC. It specifies CASSSNQGLANYGYTF.

The chain uses TRBV5-1 and TRBJ1-2; unclear D gene. The germline V gene has CDR1 SGHRS and CDR2 YFSETQ. Trimming removed 2 bases at V and 5 bases at J, with 16 bases between. The CDR3 extends over 15 amino acids. For the CDR3, the DNA is TGCGCCAGCAGCTTCGACTTGTCCCTTTATTATGGCTACACCTTC. This sequence encodes CASSFDLSLYYGYTF.

At least ten counts were recorded for this clonotype. V is TRBV4-3 and J is TRBJ1-2, with 9 bases that match TRBD1. CDR3 size: 14 residues. Germline trimming cut 1 base from V and 6 bases from J; bases unmatched to any gene: 3. Germline lookup yields CDR1 LGHNA and CDR2 YSLEER. CDR3 amino acids: CASSQVRTGDGYTF. In nucleotides, the CDR3 is TGCGCCAGCAGCCAAGTACGGACAGGGGATGGCTACACCTTC.

As to this clonotype: A junction boundary mismatches the germline segment, possibly from a read error. The chain recombines TRBV7-2 with TRBJ2-2; D possibly corresponds to TRBD2 (5 bases). Per the germline V gene, CDR1 is SGHTA and CDR2 is FQGNSA. The CDR3 contains 16 residues. CDR3 sequence (DNA): TGTGCCAGCAGCTCCTCCTGGTCGCCGAACACCGGGGAGCTGCTTTTT. This sequence encodes CASSSSWSPNTGELLF.

At least ten counts were recorded for this clonotype. V gene TRBV18 combines with J gene TRBJ2-3; D is unclear. CDR3 length: 13 residues. V was clipped by 1 base and J by 1 base, with 3 bases between them. CDR1 and CDR2 (germline): KGHSH, LQKENI. The CDR3: CASSPQGTDTQYF. CDR3 DNA: TGTGCCAGCTCACCACAGGGCACAGATACGCAGTATTTT.

This clonotype showed up just a few times. This chain joins TRBV5-4 and TRBJ2-3; no reliable D call. Per germline, CDR1 SGHNT and CDR2 YYREEE (reference sequence). The V gene lost 3 bases and the J gene lost 3 bases, with 11 bases spanning the gap. CDR3 length: 14 residues. The CDR3 DNA is TGTGCCAGCAGCTCCGCGGCAGGTACAGATACGCAGTATTTT. Protein product: CASSSAAGTDTQYF.

Comments on this clonotype: At one boundary the junction diverges from the germline segment, which might be a read error. The chain combines TRBV9 with TRBJ2-5; 9 nucleotides line up with TRBD2. The germline gives CDR1 SGDLS, CDR2 YYNGEE. The CDR3 has 17 amino acids. The CDR3 DNA reads as TGTGCCAGCGGCCCCGGGGGGGGACTAGCCATCCAAGAGACCCAGTACTTT. Translating gives CASGPGGGLAIQETQYF.

This clonotype appeared many times. The V gene is TRBV7-8, the J gene TRBJ1-1; D call uncertain. The CDR3 covers 13 residues. Germline-derived CDR1 and CDR2 are SGHVS and FQNEAQ. The V gene lost 2 bases and the J gene lost 1 base, with 5 bases spanning the gap. The CDR3 loop reads CASSLSWNTEAFF. As DNA, the CDR3 is TGTGCCAGCAGCTTAAGTTGGAACACTGAAGCTTTCTTT. The full variable domain, completed using reference TRBV7-8 and TRBJ1-1, is GAGVSQSPRYKVAKRGQDVALRCDPISGHVSLFWYQQALGQGPEFLTYFQNEAQLDKSGLPSDRFFAERPEGSVSTLKIQRTQQEDSAVYLCASSLSWNTEAFFGQGTRLTVV.

This clonotype was detected ten times or more. The chain is built from TRBV11-2 and TRBJ1-5; no reliable D call. Between the trimmed V and J ends, which lost 5 bases and 7 bases, there was a span of 12 bases. This CDR3 has 13 residues. Germline lookup yields CDR1 SGHAT and CDR2 FQNNGV. CDR3 bases: TGTGCCAGCAGCCACCACGAGGCGCAGCCCCAGCATTTT. The encoded protein is CASSHHEAQPQHF. The complete variable domain, with remaining parts taken from reference TRBV11-2 and TRBJ1-5, reads EAGVAQSPRYKIIEKRQSVAFWCNPISGHATLYWYQQILGQGPKLLIQFQNNGVVDDSQLPKDRFSAERLKGVDSTLKIQPAKLEDSAVYLCASSHHEAQPQHFGDGTRLSIL.

The chain couples TRBV2 to TRBJ1-6; D gene ambiguous. V was trimmed by 6 bases and J by 7 bases, leaving 16 bases between them. This CDR3 region has 15 residues. Per the germline V gene, CDR1 is SNHLY and CDR2 is FYNNEI. The CDR3 DNA reads as TGTGCCAGCAGCCCCCATGAGGGCTCAAATTCACCCCTCCACTTT. It encodes CASSPHEGSNSPLHF.

This clonotype was found many times. This chain connects TRBV10-3 to TRBJ1-2; unclear D gene. The CDR3 is made up of 13 amino acids. Germline CDR1 reads ENHRY; CDR2 reads SYGVKD. V lost 5 bases, J lost 5 bases, and 12 bases lay in between. The CDR3 DNA reads TGTGCCATCAGTCCAGAGGGCTGGTATGGCTACACCTTC. This gives the protein CAISPEGWYGYTF.

In its sample, this clonotype was seen many times. The rearrangement links TRBV3-1 to TRBJ1-2, with D tentatively TRBD1 (5 bases). This CDR3 is built from 12 residues. Looked up from germline, CDR1 is LGHDT and CDR2 is YNNKEL (reference sequence). V was trimmed by 5 bases and J by 8 bases, leaving 12 bases between them. Here the CDR3 DNA reads TGTGCCAGCAGCTCCCGGCGGGGCGGCTACACCTTC. This translates into CASSSRRGGYTF.

A remark on this clonotype: A much larger clone differs by one base, so this may be a read error. The chain employs TRBV7-8 and TRBJ1-1; D gene ambiguous. Germline CDR1 and CDR2: SGHVS and FQNEAQ. The length of the CDR3 is 14 residues. The chain's CDR3 is CASSLASSRHDVYF. CDR3 DNA sequence: TGTGCCAGCAGCTTAGCAAGTTCGCGCCACGATGTGTACTTT.